This T cell receptor beta chain was obtained from a study of T-cell memory formation after mild COVID-19. Overall study findings and caveats: Shrinking CD4+ clones resided mostly in CM and EM, and CD8+ ones in EMRA. The second-wave clones peaking on day 37 were not confirmed as SARS-CoV-2-specific. That cross-reactive memory joined was suggested by some responding clones appearing in pre-infection memory.

Germline CDR1 reads DFQATT; CDR2 reads SNEGSKA (reference sequence). This CDR3 region has 16 residues. V shed 0 bases and J shed 2 bases, with 14 bases lying between them. Constant-segment primers and 5'RACE yielded cDNA libraries for TCR alpha and TCR beta, each carrying sample barcodes and UMIs. TCRdb processed the 5' RACE reads anew with MiXCR; each CDR3 protein has one entry. Of 550,000 to 650,000 distinct CDR3 sequences in the sample, around 15% were seen once. As for this clonotype: Its antigen remains unknown.

The sample taken for sequencing was PBMCs or a T cell subset sorted from them (not recorded which). The TCR was taken from an adult woman who had mild COVID-19 (a few samples of this study predate the infection). Cell type and time point are not known. This chain uses TRBV20-1 with TRBJ1-5; unclear D gene. This CDR3 is CSARDLKGGGNQPQHF. The CDR3 nucleotides read TGCAGTGCTAGAGATCTGAAGGGCGGCGGCAATCAGCCCCAGCATTTT.